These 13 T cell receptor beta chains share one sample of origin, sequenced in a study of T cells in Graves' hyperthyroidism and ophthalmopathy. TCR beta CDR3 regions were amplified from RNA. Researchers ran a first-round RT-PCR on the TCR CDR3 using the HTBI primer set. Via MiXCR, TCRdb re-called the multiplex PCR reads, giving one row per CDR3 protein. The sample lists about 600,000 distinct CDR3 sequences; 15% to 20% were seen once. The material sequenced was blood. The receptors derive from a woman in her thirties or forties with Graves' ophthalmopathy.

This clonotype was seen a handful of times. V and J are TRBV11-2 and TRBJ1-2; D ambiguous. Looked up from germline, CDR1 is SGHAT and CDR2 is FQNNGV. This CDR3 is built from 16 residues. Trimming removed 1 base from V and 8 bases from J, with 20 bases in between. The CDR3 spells CASSLVGPNDPRGYTF. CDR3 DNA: TGTGCCAGCAGCTTAGTCGGACCCAACGATCCGCGAGGCTACACCTTC.

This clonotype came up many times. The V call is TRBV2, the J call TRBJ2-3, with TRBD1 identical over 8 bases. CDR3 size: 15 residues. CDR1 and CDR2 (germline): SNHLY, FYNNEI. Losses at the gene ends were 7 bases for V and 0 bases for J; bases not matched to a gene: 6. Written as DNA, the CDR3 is TGTGCCAGCACCCGGACAGGGTCTAGCACAGATACGCAGTATTTT. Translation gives CASTRTGSSTDTQYF.

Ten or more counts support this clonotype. The CDR3 DNA is TGTGCCAGCAGCTTTTCTAGCGGGGACACAGATACGCAGTATTTT. Protein product: CASSFSSGDTDTQYF. The rearrangement links TRBV11-2 to TRBJ2-3; 9 nucleotides line up with TRBD2. The CDR3 runs to 15 residues. With V trimmed by 3 bases and J by 2 bases, 3 bases remained unmatched. Germline V CDR1 and CDR2: SGHAT, FQNNGV.

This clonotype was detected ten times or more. CDR3 nucleotides: TGTGCCAGCAGCTTGGTCGGCCGCAATCAGCCCCAGCATTTT. Protein sequence: CASSLVGRNQPQHF. The chain joins TRBV28 to TRBJ1-5; D is ambiguous. Trimming removed 6 bases from V and 2 bases from J, with 11 bases in between. This CDR3 is built from 14 residues. Germline CDR1 reads MDHEN; CDR2 reads SYDVKM.

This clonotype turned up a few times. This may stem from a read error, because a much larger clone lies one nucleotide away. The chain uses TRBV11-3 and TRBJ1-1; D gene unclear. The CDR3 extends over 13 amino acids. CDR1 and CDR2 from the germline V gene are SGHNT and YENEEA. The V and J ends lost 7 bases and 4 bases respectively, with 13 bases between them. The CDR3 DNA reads TGTGCCAGCAACCTGATGGCTGCCACTGAAGCTTTCTTT. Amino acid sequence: CASNLMAATEAFF.

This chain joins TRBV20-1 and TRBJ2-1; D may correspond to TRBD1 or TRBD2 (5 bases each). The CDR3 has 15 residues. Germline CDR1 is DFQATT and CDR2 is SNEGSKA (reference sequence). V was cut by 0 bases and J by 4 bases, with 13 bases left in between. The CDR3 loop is CSARDPGRIYNEQFF. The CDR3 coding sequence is TGCAGTGCTAGAGATCCGGGACGGATATACAATGAGCAGTTCTTC.

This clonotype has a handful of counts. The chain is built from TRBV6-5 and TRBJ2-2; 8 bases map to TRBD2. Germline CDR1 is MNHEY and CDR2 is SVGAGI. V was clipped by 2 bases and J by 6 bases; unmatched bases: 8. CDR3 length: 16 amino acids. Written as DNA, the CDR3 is TGTGCCAGCAGTTACCGGACTAGCCTGGGGGCCGGGGAGCTGTTTTTT. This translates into CASSYRTSLGAGELFF.

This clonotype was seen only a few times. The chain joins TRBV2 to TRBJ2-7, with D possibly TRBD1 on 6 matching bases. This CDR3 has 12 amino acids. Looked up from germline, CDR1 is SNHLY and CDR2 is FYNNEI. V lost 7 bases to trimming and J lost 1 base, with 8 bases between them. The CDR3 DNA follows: TGTGCCAGCACCGGACAGTCCTACGAGCAGTACTTC. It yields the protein CASTGQSYEQYF. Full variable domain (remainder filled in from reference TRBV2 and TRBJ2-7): EPEVTQTPSHQVTQMGQEVILRCVPISNHLYFYWYRQILGQKVEFLVSFYNNEISEKSEIFDDQFSVERPDGSNFTLKIRSTKLEDSAMYFCASTGQSYEQYFGPGTRLTVT.

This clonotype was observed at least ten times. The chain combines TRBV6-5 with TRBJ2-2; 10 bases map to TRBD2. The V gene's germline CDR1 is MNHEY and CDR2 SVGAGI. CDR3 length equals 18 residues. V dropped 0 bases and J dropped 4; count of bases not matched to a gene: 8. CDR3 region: CASSYSDSGRRSTGELFF. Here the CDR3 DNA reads TGTGCCAGCAGTTACTCGGATAGCGGGAGGAGGTCCACCGGGGAGCTGTTTTTT.

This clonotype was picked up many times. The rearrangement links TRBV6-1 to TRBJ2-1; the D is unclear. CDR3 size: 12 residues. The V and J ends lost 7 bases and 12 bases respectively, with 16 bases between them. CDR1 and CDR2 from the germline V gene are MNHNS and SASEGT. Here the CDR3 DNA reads TGTGCCAGCATGGGCCCGTCTTATGGGCAGTTCTTC. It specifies CASMGPSYGQFF.

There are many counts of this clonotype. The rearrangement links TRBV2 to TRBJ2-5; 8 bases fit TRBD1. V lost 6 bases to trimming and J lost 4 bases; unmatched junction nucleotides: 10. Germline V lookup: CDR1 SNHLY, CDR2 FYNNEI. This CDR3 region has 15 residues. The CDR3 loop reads CASSWGSGGGETQYF. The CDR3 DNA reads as TGTGCCAGCAGCTGGGGGTCAGGGGGCGGAGAGACCCAGTACTTC.

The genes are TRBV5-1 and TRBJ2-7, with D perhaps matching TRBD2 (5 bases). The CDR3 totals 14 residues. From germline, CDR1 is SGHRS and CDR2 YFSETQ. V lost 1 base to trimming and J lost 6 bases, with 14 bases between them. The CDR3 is CASSLNIGGFEQYF. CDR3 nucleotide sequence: TGCGCCAGCAGCTTGAATATAGGAGGTTTCGAGCAGTACTTC.

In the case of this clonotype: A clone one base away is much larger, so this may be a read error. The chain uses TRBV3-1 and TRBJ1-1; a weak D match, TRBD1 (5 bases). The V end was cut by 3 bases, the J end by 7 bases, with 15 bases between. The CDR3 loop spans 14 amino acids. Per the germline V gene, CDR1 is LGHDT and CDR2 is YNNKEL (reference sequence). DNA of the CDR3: TGTGCCAGCAGCCATCCGTCCGGGGCTAATGAAGCTTTCTTT. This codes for CASSHPSGANEAFF.